A single sample is the source of the 26 T cell receptor beta chains below, sequenced in a study of blood T cell repertoires in COVID-19. The data were produced by immunoSEQ multiplex PCR, yet TCRdb's version contains in-frame clones alone and is incomplete. There are 43,000 or so clones in the sample; around four fifths occur only once, and approximately 6% lies in the top ten. Sequencing input: peripheral blood. These receptors were collected from a woman of 80 years or more with acute or convalescent COVID-19.

The chain recombines TRBV6-5 with TRBJ1-6; the D is unclear. CDR3 size: 15 residues. Germline assignment: CDR1 MNHEY and CDR2 SVGAGI. V was trimmed by 7 bases and J by 5 bases, leaving 15 bases between them. The CDR3: CASTISLVNNSPLHF. The DNA for the CDR3 is TGTGCCAGCACCATTAGTCTGGTAAATAATTCACCCCTCCACTTT.

The genes are TRBV5-5 and TRBJ2-3; TRBD2 matches at 9 bases. With V trimmed by 2 bases and J by 6 bases, 7 bases remained unmatched. Germline CDR1 is SGHKS and CDR2 is YYEKEE (reference sequence). The CDR3 has 15 residues. CDR3 coding DNA: TGTGCCAGCAGCTTCGGCGGGGGGGCACCGGATACGCAGTATTTT. Its protein product is CASSFGGGAPDTQYF.

The chain uses TRBV7-8 and TRBJ1-1; no reliable D call. The germline CDR1 and CDR2 sequences are SGHVS and FQNEAQ. The V and J ends lost 5 bases and 4 bases respectively, with 14 bases between them. This CDR3 spans 14 amino acids. CDR3 residues: CASSPGGKRTEAFF. CDR3 DNA sequence: TGTGCCAGCAGCCCCGGCGGGAAACGCACTGAAGCTTTCTTT.

Here the CDR3 reads CASSPRQGGGYEQYF. CDR3 sequence (DNA): TGTGCCAGCAGCCCGCGACAGGGGGGAGGTTACGAGCAGTACTTC. The rearrangement uses TRBV11-2 and TRBJ2-7; 9 nucleotides line up with TRBD1. CDR1 SGHAT and CDR2 FQNNGV come from the germline V gene. Losses at the gene ends were 5 bases for V and 4 bases for J; bases not matched to a gene: 9. The CDR3 is made up of 15 amino acids.

The chain has TRBV25-1 and TRBJ2-5; maybe TRBD1 (6 bases). Germline-derived CDR1 and CDR2 are MGHDK and SYGVNS. CDR3 length: 14 amino acids. Between the trimmed V and J ends, which lost 6 bases and 1 base, there was a span of 12 bases. CDR3 DNA sequence: TGTGCCAGCAGGCTACAGGGTTCCCAAGAGACCCAGTACTTC. Translating gives CASRLQGSQETQYF.

The genes are TRBV27 and TRBJ1-5; TRBD1 aligns across 8 bases. The J segment lost 0 bases and the V segment lost 5 bases, leaving 6 bases of the junction unmatched. CDR3 length: 16 amino acids. CDR1 MNHEY and CDR2 SMNVEV come from the germline V gene (reference sequence). The DNA of the CDR3 is TGTGCCAGCAGTCGCGGACAGGGCTATAGCAATCAGCCCCAGCATTTT. Translated: CASSRGQGYSNQPQHF.

This clone occurred once. The V and J genes are TRBV5-6 and TRBJ2-5; 7 bases are shared with TRBD1. Germline values: CDR1 SGHDT, CDR2 YYEEEE. J was trimmed by 4 bases and V by 2 bases; bases with no gene match: 5. This CDR3 is built from 14 residues. CDR3 nucleotide sequence: TGTGCCAGCAGCTTTCTGACAGGGAGAGAGACCCAGTACTTC. Translation: CASSFLTGRETQYF.

The rearrangement joins TRBV4-1 to TRBJ1-6; TRBD1 agrees at 9 bases. The CDR3 covers 15 residues. CDR1 is MGHRA and CDR2 is YSYEKL in the germline V gene. V lost 2 bases, J lost 8 bases, and 4 bases stayed unmatched. The DNA for the CDR3 is TGCGCCAGCAGCCAATTTGGGACAGGGTATTCACCCCTCCACTTT. It encodes CASSQFGTGYSPLHF.

The gene calls are TRBV6-1 and TRBJ1-5; tentative D call: TRBD1 (5 bases). CDR1 is MNHNS, CDR2 SASEGT, per germline. The CDR3 consists of 14 residues. Trimming removed 2 bases at V and 9 bases at J, with 14 bases between. Here the CDR3 reads CASSELSGELPQHF. The CDR3 DNA reads TGTGCCAGCAGTGAACTATCGGGGGAATTGCCCCAGCATTTT.

The chain has TRBV7-2 and TRBJ1-2, with D possibly matching TRBD1 (6 bases). V dropped 1 base and J dropped 3 bases, with 6 bases sitting between them. Looked up from germline, CDR1 is SGHTA and CDR2 is FQGNSA. The CDR3 consists of 13 residues. CDR3 coding DNA: TGTGCCAGCAGCTTAGACAGGGACTATGGCTACACCTTC. Translating it yields CASSLDRDYGYTF.

The V gene is TRBV5-6, the J gene TRBJ2-1; D may be TRBD1 or TRBD2 (7 bases each). This CDR3 region has 17 residues. Germline CDR1 SGHDT, CDR2 YYEEEE. Between the trimmed V and J ends, which lost 4 bases and 4 bases, there was a span of 21 bases. DNA for the CDR3: TGTGCCAGCAGCATGGGAGGGACAGATACTTTTTACAATGAGCAGTTCTTC. This translates into CASSMGGTDTFYNEQFF.

The rearrangement uses TRBV6-2 or TRBV6-3 and TRBJ2-5, with D possibly matching TRBD2 (7 bases). Trimming removed 5 bases from V and 4 bases from J, with 29 bases in between. CDR3 length: 19 amino acids. CDR1 and CDR2 (germline): MNHEY, SVGEGT. This CDR3 is CASSILKDRRGGRRETQYF. CDR3 in DNA: TGTGCCAGCAGTATCCTGAAGGACCGAAGGGGGGGTAGACGAGAGACCCAGTACTTC.

The rearrangement joins TRBV6-6 to TRBJ2-1; D gene uncertain. The CDR3 spans 13 residues. Trimming cost V 4 bases and J 7 bases, with 11 bases left between them. The V gene's germline CDR1 is MNHNY and CDR2 SVGAGI (reference sequence). Written as DNA, the CDR3 is TGTGCCAGCAGTTCCCGGTCCTCGAATGAGCAGTTCTTC. Protein: CASSSRSSNEQFF.

The rearrangement links TRBV19 to TRBJ2-1, with 10 bases aligning to TRBD2. There are 13 residues in the CDR3. Germline V gives CDR1 LNHDA, CDR2 SQIVND (reference sequence). With 4 bases clipped from V and 10 bases from J, the junction kept 4 bases outside the gene matches. The CDR3: CASSTSGGGEQFF. CDR3 nucleotide sequence: TGTGCCAGTAGTACTAGCGGGGGCGGGGAGCAGTTCTTC.

CDR3 DNA: TGTGCCAGTAGTATAAAAATCTTAGGGACAGGGGGCACTGAAGCTTTCTTT. This encodes CASSIKILGTGGTEAFF. V usage is TRBV19 and J usage is TRBJ1-1, with TRBD1 matching over 11 bases. Germline-derived CDR1 and CDR2 are LNHDA and SQIVND (reference sequence). After removal of 2 bases from V and 4 bases from J, the junction contained 9 bases not matched to a gene. The length of the CDR3 is 17 residues.

V is TRBV7-2 and J is TRBJ2-5; TRBD2 matches at 10 bases. The germline gives CDR1 SGHTA, CDR2 FQGNSA. This CDR3 has 16 residues. V shed 1 base, J shed 5 bases, and the junction held 7 bases outside the gene matches. CDR3 amino acids: CASSLGAAGGSETQYF. The CDR3 nucleotides are TGTGCCAGCAGCTTAGGGGCAGCGGGGGGGTCGGAGACCCAGTACTTC.

In this sample, this clone turned up a few times. The rearrangement uses TRBV10-2 and TRBJ2-1; D may be TRBD2 (5 bases). This CDR3 is 14 amino acids long. With 10 bases removed from V and 0 bases from J, the gap between germline ends came to 13 bases. CDR1 and CDR2 from the germline V gene are WSHSY and SAAADI. This CDR3 is CATNWGVSYNEQFF. Here the CDR3 DNA reads TGCGCCACAAACTGGGGAGTCTCCTACAATGAGCAGTTCTTC.

The chain joins TRBV11-2 to TRBJ1-2, with D possibly TRBD1 on 6 matching bases. The germline gives CDR1 SGHAT, CDR2 FQNNGV. V lost 2 bases and J 4 bases, leaving 20 bases between the germline ends. This CDR3 comprises 17 residues. In nucleotides, the CDR3 is TGTGCCAGCAGCTTATCTCCCGAATCAGGGGAAGCCTATGGCTACACCTTC. It yields the protein CASSLSPESGEAYGYTF.

The chain recombines TRBV19 with TRBJ1-6; 8 bases agree with TRBD1. Germline CDR1 reads LNHDA; CDR2 reads SQIVND (reference sequence). The CDR3 is 15 amino acids. J lost 13 bases, V lost 0 bases, and 8 bases had no gene match. In DNA form, the CDR3 reads TGTGCCAGTAGTATAGATACCCGACAGGGGTCCCCCCTCCACTTT. This codes for CASSIDTRQGSPLHF.

The chain recombines TRBV9 with TRBJ1-2; D is uncertain. The V gene lost 0 bases and the J gene lost 4 bases, with 10 bases spanning the gap. CDR3 length: 14 residues. CDR1 and CDR2 from the germline V gene are SGDLS and YYNGEE. CDR3 residues: CASSVVQESYGYTF. In nucleotides, the CDR3 is TGTGCCAGCAGCGTAGTTCAGGAAAGCTATGGCTACACCTTC.

This chain uses TRBV19 with TRBJ1-2, with TRBD1 identical over 8 bases. CDR1 and CDR2 (germline): LNHDA, SQIVND (reference sequence). The CDR3 sequence is 16 residues long. Trimming cost V 9 bases and J 5 bases; bases outside gene matches: 17. The CDR3 DNA is TGTGCCAGCCAAGGGGGCAGGGGGCGCCATGAATATGGCTACACCTTC. Translation gives CASQGGRGRHEYGYTF.

Details on this clone: One end of the junction is discordant with germline, which a read error may explain. This chain uses TRBV7-7 with TRBJ2-2, with a possible D match to TRBD1 (5 bases). Per the germline V gene, CDR1 is SSHAT and CDR2 is FNYEAQ (reference sequence). The CDR3 is 13 amino acids. The CDR3 DNA reads TGTGCTAGCAGCCAAGGGGCGACCGGGGAGCTGTTTTTT. Protein: CASSQGATGELFF.

The gene calls are TRBV6-4 and TRBJ1-1; D is unresolved. V lost 2 bases to trimming and J lost 4 bases, with 8 bases between them. Germline CDR1 is MRHNA and CDR2 is SNTAGT. CDR3 length: 13 amino acids. The DNA of the CDR3 is TGTGCCAGCAGTGACGAGGGAGTCACTGAAGCTTTCTTT. Its translation is CASSDEGVTEAFF.

This clone appeared once. V is TRBV6-2 or TRBV6-3 and J is TRBJ2-2; TRBD1 matches 9 bases. Per germline, CDR1 MNHEY and CDR2 SVGEGT. V shed 6 bases, J shed 3 bases, and the junction held 8 bases outside the gene matches. The CDR3 sequence is 16 residues long. The CDR3 reads CASSPLDRGDTGELFF. CDR3 in DNA: TGTGCCAGCAGCCCTCTTGACAGGGGGGACACCGGGGAGCTGTTTTTT.

The chain uses TRBV18 and TRBJ1-4; 7 bases line up with TRBD1. This CDR3 contains 14 residues. V lost 2 bases and J lost 5; bases outside the gene matches: 2. Germline loops: CDR1 KGHSH, CDR2 LQKENI. The CDR3 DNA reads as TGTGCCAGCTCACCAGGGACAGCCAATGAAAAACTGTTTTTT. Protein product: CASSPGTANEKLFF.

This clone is a singleton in its sample. This chain connects TRBV6-5 to TRBJ1-3; TRBD1 matches 7 bases. This CDR3 is 13 amino acids long. Germline V lookup: CDR1 MNHEY, CDR2 SVGAGI. V was clipped by 6 bases and J by 4 bases; unmatched bases: 3. CDR3 coding DNA: TGTGCCAGCAGCTCGGGACAGGGAAACACCATATATTTT. Translated: CASSSGQGNTIYF.